The subject of this entry is one T cell receptor beta chain. This sample was taken from a study of blood T cell repertoires in COVID-19. Across the whole study: Samples came from the United States, Italy and Spain, spanning acute and convalescent COVID-19. PBMCs, B-cell-depleted T cells, or T cells provided the cDNA or gDNA that made up the material.

Germline V gives CDR1 MNHEY, CDR2 SVGAGI. With 5 bases removed from V and 5 bases from J, the gap between germline ends came to 15 bases. CDR3 length: 15 residues. Per the original methods: Reference gene primer amplification yielded estimated nucleated cell counts. The protocol was immunoSEQ multiplex PCR, while the TCRdb copy is restricted to in-frame clones and leaves out a portion. The DNA was the basis for D and trimming; V, J and clone size are from that table. The sample lists tens of thousands of clones, around 90% occurring once. Sample: peripheral blood. The chain combines TRBV6-5 with TRBJ1-4, with TRBD1 as a possible D gene (5 bases). This clonotype was obtained from a man between 60 and 75 years old with acute or convalescent COVID-19. CDR3 sequence: CASSTGGRSNEKLFF. The DNA for the CDR3 is TGTGCCAGCAGTACGGGGGGACGGTCGAATGAAAAACTGTTTTTT.